These T cell receptor beta chains were read from a single sample in a study of T cells in Graves' hyperthyroidism and ophthalmopathy. TCRdb ran MiXCR on the multiplex PCR reads and lists one entry per CDR3 protein. This table holds roughly 740,000 distinct CDR3 sequences, about a sixth found once. The sequenced sample was blood. The receptors here all came from a man aged 18 to 30 with Graves' hyperthyroidism. Each CDR3 is given with its conserved first and last residue. The order of the fields is D gene, clone size, CDR3 length, V gene, J gene, CDR3 protein, CDR3 DNA. The D gene is left open where the match is weak. The size field is filled for only some rows; it gives once, few, many or a size class.

TRBD1	once	18	TRBV4-1	TRBJ2-6	CASSQGTVSLSGANVLTF	TGCGCCAGCAGCCAGGGGACAGTATCTTTATCTGGGGCCAACGTCCTGACTTTC
.	few	10	TRBV29-1	TRBJ1-1	CSARTTEAFF	TGCAGCGCTAGAACTACTGAAGCTTTCTTT
.	few	14	TRBV4-1	TRBJ1-1	CASSPRPPNTEAFF	TGCGCCAGCAGCCCGCGGCCCCCGAACACTGAAGCTTTCTTT
TRBD2	few	12	TRBV19	TRBJ2-7	CASGLAGREQYF	TGTGCCAGTGGACTAGCAGGGCGGGAGCAGTACTTC
.	few	15	TRBV28	TRBJ2-3	CASSAQIEGPDTQYF	TGTGCCAGCAGTGCCCAGATCGAAGGCCCAGATACGCAGTATTTT
.	.	13	TRBV29-1	TRBJ1-2	CSTRRGAGYGYTF	TGCAGCACCCGACGGGGGGCCGGCTATGGCTACACCTTC
TRBD1	few	14	TRBV5-1	TRBJ1-6	CASTQGMENSPLHF	TGCGCCAGCACACAGGGGATGGAGAATTCACCCCTCCACTTT
.	many	15	TRBV2	TRBJ2-2	CASSFLGGVAGELFF	TGTGCCAGCAGTTTCCTAGGAGGGGTGGCCGGGGAGCTGTTTTTT
.	many	13	TRBV18	TRBJ1-1	CASSPGSPWEAFF	TGTGCCAGCTCACCCGGCAGTCCCTGGGAAGCTTTCTTT
.	few	16	TRBV7-6	TRBJ2-5	CASSLAAVMGQETQYF	TGTGCCAGCAGCTTAGCGGCCGTCATGGGGCAGGAGACCCAGTACTTC
TRBD1	.	16	TRBV12-3/TRBV12-4	TRBJ2-3	CASSFGWGQDTDTQYF	TGTGCCAGCAGTTTTGGATGGGGACAGGATACAGATACGCAGTATTTT
.	many	12	TRBV2	TRBJ2-5	CASRNFRETQYF	TGTGCCAGCAGGAACTTTCGGGAGACCCAGTACTTC
TRBD1	many	19	TRBV3-1	TRBJ2-3	CASSRRFVPGQGMADTQYF	TGTGCCAGCAGCCGAAGATTCGTCCCGGGACAGGGGATGGCAGATACGCAGTATTTT
.	few	15	TRBV6-5	TRBJ2-2	CASSYKLHRSGELFF	TGTGCCAGCAGTTACAAGCTTCACCGTTCTGGGGAGCTGTTTTTT
TRBD2	few	15	TRBV20-1	TRBJ2-1	CSAPGGSTAYNEQFF	TGCAGTGCCCCGGGGGGGTCTACGGCCTACAATGAGCAGTTCTTC
.	few	11	TRBV7-9	TRBJ1-4	CASRQGEKLFF	TGTGCCAGCAGACAAGGTGAAAAACTGTTTTTT
TRBD1	.	16	TRBV6-7	TRBJ2-1	CASRNRDRDAYNEQFF	TGTGCCAGCAGAAACCGGGACAGGGATGCCTACAATGAGCAGTTCTTC
.	many	12	TRBV30	TRBJ2-2	CAWSRGTGELFF	TGTGCCTGGAGCCGAGGGACCGGGGAGCTGTTTTTT
TRBD1	many	17	TRBV6-1	TRBJ2-6	CASRTGTGISGANVLTF	TGTGCCAGCAGAACCGGGACAGGGATCTCTGGGGCCAACGTCCTGACTTTC
TRBD1	.	14	TRBV20-1	TRBJ2-2	CSATDRGTIGELFF	TGCAGTGCTACGGACAGGGGTACGATCGGGGAGCTGTTTTTT
TRBD2	few	15	TRBV9	TRBJ2-7	CASSVVAGATYEQYF	TGTGCCAGCAGCGTAGTTGCGGGAGCCACCTACGAGCAGTACTTC
.	.	13	TRBV7-9	TRBJ2-7	CASSLEGPSEQYF	TGTGCCAGCAGCTTAGAGGGCCCCAGCGAGCAGTACTTC
.	.	12	TRBV7-9	TRBJ2-5	CASSTSTVNQYF	TGTGCCAGCAGCACCTCAACGGTTAACCAGTACTTC
.	.	15	TRBV6-5	TRBJ2-7	CASSYVSRRPYEQYF	TGTGCCAGCAGTTACGTGAGTCGGAGGCCCTACGAGCAGTACTTC
.	.	13	TRBV10-3	TRBJ2-7	CALGSPRSYEQYF	TGTGCACTGGGTAGCCCACGCTCCTACGAGCAGTACTTC
.	few	14	TRBV3-1	TRBJ1-3	CASRGPGTGNTIYF	TGTGCCAGCAGAGGTCCAGGGACTGGAAACACCATATATTTT
.	.	16	TRBV6-1	TRBJ1-6	CASSHTPGRGGSPLHF	TGTGCCAGCAGTCACACCCCGGGCAGGGGAGGTTCACCCCTCCACTTT
.	.	13	TRBV7-2	TRBJ2-7	CASSEGHRDEQYF	TGTGCCAGCAGCGAGGGACACCGGGACGAGCAGTACTTC
.	few	12	TRBV28	TRBJ2-5	CASSSPYETQYF	TGTGCCAGCAGTTCCCCCTATGAGACCCAGTACTTC
TRBD2	many	14	TRBV2	TRBJ2-2	CASRGGRRTGELFF	TGTGCCAGCCGGGGCGGGAGACGGACCGGGGAGCTGTTTTTT
.	.	15	TRBV11-2	TRBJ2-2	CASSLFRVRTGELFF	TGTGCCAGCAGCTTATTCAGGGTACGCACCGGGGAGCTGTTTTTT